The 10 T cell receptor beta chains given below trace back to one sample, sequenced in a study of control samples from healthy donors and cancer patients. Sequencing used immunoSEQ multiplex PCR; TCRdb keeps in-frame clones, though not all of them. This table holds around 93,000 clones, almost 90% found once. Sequencing input: blood. These receptors were obtained from a man younger than 40 in good health.

CDR3 sequence: CASSQDVDEQYF. The CDR3 DNA reads as TGTGCCAGCAGCCAAGATGTGGACGAGCAGTACTTC. The V call is TRBV3-1 (or the pseudogene TRBV3-2), the J call TRBJ2-7, with D unclear. Trimming pared 0 bases from V and 5 bases from J, leaving 5 bases between. Germline values: CDR1 LGHDT, CDR2 YNNKEL (reference sequence). CDR3 length: 12 residues.

V usage is TRBV19 and J usage is TRBJ1-6; no definite D call. CDR1 LNHDA and CDR2 SQIVND come from the germline V gene (reference sequence). The CDR3 contains 15 residues. Trimming removed 9 bases at V and 1 base at J, with 13 bases between. The CDR3 nucleotides are TGTGCCAGCCACCTGTCCAGGTCCTATAATTCACCCCTCCACTTT. Protein: CASHLSRSYNSPLHF.

The gene calls are TRBV11-2 and TRBJ2-3; no clear D gene. This CDR3 comprises 12 residues. V lost 3 bases and J 6 bases, leaving 7 bases between the germline ends. CDR1 and CDR2 (germline): SGHAT, FQNNGV. CDR3 DNA: TGTGCCAGCAGCTTGGGGTACGATACGCAGTATTTT. Translated: CASSLGYDTQYF.

This clone was recorded a few times. The gene calls are TRBV5-1 and TRBJ2-3; D may be TRBD2 (6 bases). Germline CDR1 is SGHRS and CDR2 is YFSETQ. The CDR3 consists of 15 residues. V shed 4 bases and J shed 1 base, with 13 bases lying between them. The CDR3 nucleotides read TGCGCCAGCAGCATTCTAGCGAGGGGCACAGATACGCAGTATTTT. This codes for CASSILARGTDTQYF.

V usage is TRBV28 and J usage is TRBJ2-7, with D perhaps TRBD1 (6 bases). Germline loops: CDR1 MDHEN, CDR2 SYDVKM. The CDR3 runs 14 residues. Trimming pared 7 bases from V and 5 bases from J, leaving 18 bases between. The CDR3 DNA sequence: TGTGCCAGCACCCTCCGACAGGTAATCGACGAGCAGTACTTC. This codes for CASTLRQVIDEQYF.

This chain connects TRBV27 to TRBJ2-1, with TRBD1 as a possible D gene (6 bases). The CDR3 length is 14 residues. Germline loops: CDR1 MNHEY, CDR2 SMNVEV (reference sequence). V was cut by 6 bases and J by 2 bases, with 11 bases left in between. CDR3 sequence: CASRQGIPYNEQFF. The CDR3 DNA reads as TGTGCCAGCAGACAGGGAATCCCCTACAATGAGCAGTTCTTC.

The gene calls are TRBV7-9 and TRBJ2-7; D gene uncertain. Deletions cut 2 bases from V and 6 bases from J, with 20 bases between. The CDR3 length is 16 residues. CDR1 and CDR2 from the germline V gene are SEHNR and FQNEAQ (reference sequence). As DNA, the CDR3 is TGTGCCAGCAGCTTAATCTTTGCCAGCGCGCCTTCCGAGCAGTACTTC. This codes for CASSLIFASAPSEQYF.

The CDR3 protein is CASSVVPSGGRNEQFF. CDR3 bases: TGTGCCAGCAGCGTAGTACCCAGCGGGGGCCGCAATGAGCAGTTCTTC. V and J are TRBV9 and TRBJ2-1; 8 bases match TRBD2. V lost 0 bases, J lost 6 bases, and 8 bases stayed unmatched. This CDR3 is built from 16 residues. Germline CDR1 and CDR2: SGDLS and YYNGEE.

The rearrangement links TRBV7-3 to TRBJ1-1; tentatively, D is TRBD1 (6 bases). V was pared by 2 bases and J by 5 bases, with 12 bases between. There are 14 residues in the CDR3. Germline V gene lookup returns CDR1 SGHTA and CDR2 FQGTGA. CDR3: CASSLGGAGTEAFF. In DNA form, the CDR3 reads TGTGCCAGCAGCTTAGGGGGCGCGGGGACTGAAGCTTTCTTT. Supplemented by reference TRBV7-3 and TRBJ1-1, the full variable domain reads GAGVSQTPSNKVTEKGKYVELRCDPISGHTALYWYRQSLGQGPEFLIYFQGTGAADDSGLPNDRFFAVRPEGSVSTLKIQRTERGDSAVYLCASSLGGAGTEAFFGQGTRLTVV.

This chain joins TRBV28 and TRBJ2-2; D gene unclear. The V end lost 4 bases, the J end lost 4 bases, and 13 bases lay between the germline ends. Germline V gene data show CDR1 as MDHEN and CDR2 as SYDVKM. This CDR3 has 15 amino acids. The CDR3 reads CASSSLPGRTGELFF. In DNA, the CDR3 is TGTGCCAGCAGTTCCCTCCCAGGACGCACCGGGGAGCTGTTTTTT.